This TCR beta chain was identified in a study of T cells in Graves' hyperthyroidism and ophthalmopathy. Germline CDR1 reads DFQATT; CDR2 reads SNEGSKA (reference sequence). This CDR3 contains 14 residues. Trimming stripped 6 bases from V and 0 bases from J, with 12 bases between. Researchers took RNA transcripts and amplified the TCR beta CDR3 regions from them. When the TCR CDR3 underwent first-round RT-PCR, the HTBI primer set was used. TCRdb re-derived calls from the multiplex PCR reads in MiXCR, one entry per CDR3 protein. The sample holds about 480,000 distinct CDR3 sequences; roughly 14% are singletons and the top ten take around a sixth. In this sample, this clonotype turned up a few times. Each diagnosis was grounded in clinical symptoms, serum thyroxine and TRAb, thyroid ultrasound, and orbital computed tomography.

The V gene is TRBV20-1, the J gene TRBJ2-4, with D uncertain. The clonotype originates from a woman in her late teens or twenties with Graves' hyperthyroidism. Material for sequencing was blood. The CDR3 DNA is TGCAGTGCGGACCCTGTGGGAGCCAAAAACATTCAGTACTTC. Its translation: CSADPVGAKNIQYF.